Presented here are 30 T cell receptor beta chains from one specimen sequenced in a study of CD8 T cells in ankylosing spondylitis. General study points: Several highly homologous variants made up a TCR beta motif that seemed to typify ankylosing spondylitis blood.

Using its own MiXCR run on the 5' RACE reads, TCRdb lists one record per CDR3 protein. The table has 800,000 to 900,000 distinct CDR3 sequences, roughly 10% seen once; the top ten hold 0.51%. Their specific antigens are unknown. The sample consisted of blood, either unsorted or a sorted T cell fraction (not recorded which). The receptors come from a male donor with ankylosing spondylitis.

This clonotype was counted ten times or more. The CDR3 DNA reads as TGTGCCAGCAGCTTAGACTCAAGCGGGAGCTCCTACGAGCAGTACTTC. This translates into CASSLDSSGSSYEQYF. The chain recombines TRBV7-2 with TRBJ2-7; 8 positions match TRBD2. The germline V gene encodes CDR1 SGHTA and CDR2 FQGNSA. The length of the CDR3 is 16 residues. V shed 1 base and J 0 bases; nucleotides not matched to a gene: 5. Looking up the rest from reference TRBV7-2 and TRBJ2-7 gives the full variable domain: GAGVSQSPSNKVTEKGKDVELRCDPISGHTALYWYRQSLGQGLEFLIYFQGNSAPDKSGLPSDRFSAERTGGSVSTLTIQRTQQEDSAVYLCASSLDSSGSSYEQYFGPGTRLTVT.

This clonotype has only a few counts. V is TRBV29-1 and J is TRBJ2-3; 7 nucleotides line up with TRBD2. Trimming took 6 bases from V and 1 from J; bases not matched to a gene: 7. The CDR3 sequence is 14 residues long. Per the germline V gene, CDR1 is SQVTM and CDR2 is ANQGSEA. CDR3 nucleotides: TGCAGCGTGAGGCGGGAGACCGGCACAGATACGCAGTATTTT. Translated, it gives CSVRRETGTDTQYF.

This clonotype was seen a handful of times. J is TRBJ1-2 and V is TRBV7-2; the D is unclear. V was cut by 5 bases and J by 8 bases, with 15 bases left in between. Germline V gene data show CDR1 as SGHTA and CDR2 as FQGNSA. The CDR3 extends over 13 amino acids. CDR3 nucleotides: TGTGCCAGCAGCCACTTCGGAGAAAACGGCTACACCTTC. Translation gives CASSHFGENGYTF.

This clonotype has only a few counts. The rearrangement joins TRBV12-3 or TRBV12-4 to TRBJ1-5; D gene unclear. V was shortened by 5 bases and J by 5 bases, with 13 bases between the two germline ends. The CDR3 is made up of 14 amino acids. The CDR3 DNA is TGTGCCAGCAGTAGAAGCGACTGGGATCAGCCCCAGCATTTT. Amino acid sequence: CASSRSDWDQPQHF.

The J gene is TRBJ2-7, the V gene TRBV12-3 or TRBV12-4, with D perhaps given as TRBD1 or TRBD2 (5 bases each). The CDR3 sequence is 13 residues long. V was shortened by 8 bases and J by 3 bases, with 14 bases between the two germline ends. CDR3 sequence: CASRTGAYYEQYF. CDR3 coding DNA: TGTGCCAGCCGTACCGGGGCCTACTACGAGCAGTACTTC.

This clonotype was observed at least ten times. The genes are TRBV4-1 and TRBJ2-3; a weak D match, TRBD1 (6 bases). This CDR3 region has 15 residues. CDR1 MGHRA and CDR2 YSYEKL come from the germline V gene. V lost 0 bases to trimming and J lost 7 bases, with 14 bases between them. This CDR3 is CASSQEEQGPNTQYF. As DNA, the CDR3 is TGCGCCAGCAGCCAAGAGGAACAGGGACCAAATACGCAGTATTTT.

In its sample, this clonotype was seen a few times. The CDR3 protein is CASSVDRGEDTQYF. DNA of the CDR3: TGTGCCAGCAGCGTAGACAGGGGGGAGGATACGCAGTATTTT. The chain uses TRBV9 and TRBJ2-3; 8 bases agree with TRBD1. The CDR3 spans 14 residues. The V gene end was trimmed by 0 bases and the J gene end by 6 bases; junction bases not matched to a gene: 3. Germline V gene lookup returns CDR1 SGDLS and CDR2 YYNGEE.

To note about this clonotype: A read error may explain this, as a much larger clone is one base away. J is TRBJ1-1 and V is TRBV20-1; D uncertain. Trimming removed 6 bases from V and 5 bases from J, with 10 bases in between. Germline CDR1 is DFQATT and CDR2 is SNEGSKA (reference sequence). The CDR3 contains 11 residues. The CDR3 sequence: CSAAPMTEAFF. CDR3 coding DNA: TGCAGTGCCGCCCCGATGACTGAAGCTTTCTTT.

The table lists this clonotype with a count of one. This sequence joins TRBV20-1 and TRBJ1-5, with a weak D call TRBD1 (6 bases). The CDR3 is 14 residues long. Germline V gene sequence: CDR1 DFQATT, CDR2 SNEGSKA (reference sequence). Trimming took 3 bases from V and 3 from J, leaving 12 bases between them. CDR3 in DNA: TGCAGTGCTAGCGGGGGGGGGCTCAATCAGCCCCAGCATTTT. It codes for CSASGGGLNQPQHF.

This clonotype was observed at least ten times. The V gene is TRBV6-1, the J gene TRBJ1-6; D perhaps matches TRBD1 (6 bases). This CDR3 has 15 amino acids. Trimming took 7 bases from V and 5 from J, leaving 15 bases between them. Germline V gene sequence: CDR1 MNHNS, CDR2 SASEGT. CDR3 sequence reads: CASTNREDHNSPLHF. The CDR3 bases are TGTGCCAGCACAAACAGGGAAGATCATAATTCACCCCTCCACTTT.

The sample holds many counts of this clonotype. V gene TRBV7-2 combines with J gene TRBJ2-7; D unclear. Per the germline V gene, CDR1 is SGHTA and CDR2 is FQGNSA. V was clipped by 0 bases and J by 4 bases, with 7 bases between them. The CDR3 totals 13 residues. DNA for the CDR3: TGTGCCAGCAGCTTAGCGCGAGATTACGAGCAGTACTTC. Translated, it gives CASSLARDYEQYF.

This chain connects TRBV4-3 to TRBJ2-7; a weak D match, TRBD1 (6 bases). CDR3 length equals 15 residues. The V and J ends lost 1 base and 2 bases respectively, with 12 bases between them. In germline, CDR1 is LGHNA, CDR2 YSLEER. The CDR3 here is CASSQVPGDAYEQYF. CDR3 DNA: TGCGCCAGCAGCCAAGTGCCAGGGGATGCCTACGAGCAGTACTTC.

This clonotype was picked up many times. This chain joins TRBV5-1 and TRBJ1-4, with D unresolved. Germline CDR1 is SGHRS and CDR2 is YFSETQ. The CDR3 totals 16 residues. The ends were cut back, 3 bases at V and 6 bases at J, with 18 bases in the middle. The CDR3 region is CASSYGEAQRDEKLFF. The CDR3 nucleotides read TGCGCCAGCAGCTACGGGGAAGCTCAACGGGATGAAAAACTGTTTTTT.

This clonotype was counted only a few times. This chain uses TRBV10-2 with TRBJ2-1, with D tentatively TRBD1 or TRBD2 (5 bases each). Trimming took off 3 bases at V and 15 bases at J, with 18 bases between the two ends. The CDR3 is 13 residues long. In germline, CDR1 is WSHSY, CDR2 SAAADI. In DNA form, the CDR3 reads TGCGCCAGCAGTGACCCGGGGCCTTCCAGTTGGTTCTTC. Amino acid sequence: CASSDPGPSSWFF.

This clonotype was seen repeatedly, ten times or more. V is TRBV7-8 and J is TRBJ2-1, with TRBD2 matching over 7 bases. Unmatched junction bases numbered 17, after V lost 5 bases and J lost 10 bases. CDR1 is SGHVS, CDR2 FQNEAQ, per germline. The CDR3 loop spans 16 amino acids. CDR3 residues: CASSKAEGGPGAEQFF. CDR3 DNA sequence: TGTGCCAGCAGCAAAGCGGAGGGAGGGCCAGGTGCAGAGCAGTTCTTC. The complete variable domain, with remaining parts taken from reference TRBV7-8 and TRBJ2-1, reads GAGVSQSPRYKVAKRGQDVALRCDPISGHVSLFWYQQALGQGPEFLTYFQNEAQLDKSGLPSDRFFAERPEGSVSTLKIQRTQQEDSAVYLCASSKAEGGPGAEQFFGPGTRLTVL.

CDR3 DNA: TGTGCCAGCACCATAGGGGCGGGGTCCAGCAATGAGCAGTTCTTC. Encoded protein: CASTIGAGSSNEQFF. The chain combines TRBV7-9 with TRBJ2-1; TRBD2 is a possible D gene (6 bases). The CDR3 loop spans 15 amino acids. Trimming shortened V by 7 bases and J by 6 bases, and 19 bases separated the two germline ends. The germline gives CDR1 SEHNR, CDR2 FQNEAQ (reference sequence).

CDR3: CSPRAGMDGYTF. The CDR3 bases are TGCAGTCCGCGGGCCGGGATGGATGGCTACACCTTC. This rearrangement joins TRBV20-1 to TRBJ1-2; no clear D gene. CDR1 DFQATT and CDR2 SNEGSKA come from the germline V gene (reference sequence). Trimming removed 8 bases from V and 6 bases from J, with 16 bases in between. The CDR3 is 12 residues long.

This clonotype occurred a few times. J is TRBJ2-6 and V is TRBV27; 14 nucleotides match TRBD2. V lost 6 bases, J lost 0 bases, and 4 bases stayed unmatched. CDR1 and CDR2 from the germline V gene are MNHEY and SMNVEV (reference sequence). The CDR3 has 18 residues. The CDR3: CASSRLAGGLSGANVLTF. As DNA, the CDR3 is TGTGCCAGCAGCCGACTAGCGGGAGGGCTCTCTGGGGCCAACGTCCTGACTTTC. Full variable domain (remainder filled in from reference TRBV27 and TRBJ2-6): EAQVTQNPRYLITVTGKKLTVTCSQNMNHEYMSWYRQDPGLGLRQIYYSMNVEVTDKGDVPEGYKVSRKEKRNFPLILESPSPNQTSLYFCASSRLAGGLSGANVLTFGAGSRLTVL.

The CDR3 protein is CASSTSGGRGGTDTQYF. CDR3 coding DNA: TGTGCCAGCAGCACTAGCGGGGGGAGAGGCGGCACAGATACGCAGTATTTT. V gene TRBV7-2 combines with J gene TRBJ2-3, with TRBD2 matching over 12 bases. Germline V gene data show CDR1 as SGHTA and CDR2 as FQGNSA. The CDR3 extends over 17 amino acids. V dropped 5 bases and J dropped 1; count of bases not matched to a gene: 7.

This clonotype was recorded many times. The chain employs TRBV20-1 and TRBJ1-5; D possibly corresponds to TRBD1 (6 bases). The CDR3 sequence is 14 residues long. Germline CDR1 and CDR2: DFQATT and SNEGSKA (reference sequence). Trimming took off 5 bases at V and 0 bases at J, with 11 bases between the two ends. CDR3 loop: CSAWTVYSNQPQHF. The CDR3 DNA is TGCAGTGCTTGGACAGTGTATAGCAATCAGCCCCAGCATTTT.

This clonotype was observed a few times. The chain recombines TRBV6-5 with TRBJ1-1; weak D call: TRBD1 (5 bases). Germline CDR1 MNHEY, CDR2 SVGAGI. The CDR3 spans 15 residues. Trimming left V 2 bases short and J 8 bases short, with 18 bases between. Written as DNA, the CDR3 is TGTGCCAGCAGTTACCTTGGACAAAGGTCCCCCGAAGCTTTCTTT. It encodes CASSYLGQRSPEAFF.

This clonotype was detected many times. This chain's CDR3 is CASSVSEGNGYTF. For the CDR3, the DNA is TGTGCCAGCAGCGTTAGCGAGGGAAATGGCTACACCTTC. The chain employs TRBV9 and TRBJ1-2; D is unresolved. V gave up 2 bases and J gave up 6 bases, with 11 bases separating them. Germline CDR1 and CDR2: SGDLS and YYNGEE. The CDR3 loop spans 13 amino acids.

A note on this clonotype: Relative to the germline gene, one junction end is altered; a read error may explain this. V and J are TRBV6-5 and TRBJ1-2; D unresolved. This CDR3 spans 15 amino acids. Germline CDR1 is MNHEY and CDR2 is SVGAGI. CDR3 nucleotides: TGTGCCAGCTGTTACTCCTTGGCGGCGAACTATGGCTACACCTTC. It encodes CASCYSLAANYGYTF.

This clonotype was found many times. This chain links TRBV20-1 with TRBJ1-6; D gene uncertain. Germline V gene sequence: CDR1 DFQATT, CDR2 SNEGSKA (reference sequence). The V end lost 3 bases, the J end lost 6 bases, and 9 bases lay between the germline ends. The CDR3 is made up of 13 amino acids. The CDR3 nucleotides read TGCAGTGCTAGCTATTCCGCTAATTCACCCCTCCACTTT. Its translation: CSASYSANSPLHF.

This clonotype was recorded a few times. The CDR3 sequence: CASRDRGRVTEAFF. In nucleotides, the CDR3 is TGTGCCAGCAGGGACAGGGGGCGGGTCACTGAAGCTTTCTTT. The chain couples TRBV7-2 to TRBJ1-1, with 11 bases identical to TRBD1. V trimming: 6 bases; J trimming: 4 bases; junction bases outside the gene matches: 4. This CDR3 contains 14 residues. Germline lookup yields CDR1 SGHTA and CDR2 FQGNSA.

This chain connects TRBV7-2 to TRBJ1-1, with D maybe TRBD1 (6 bases). V was shortened by 4 bases and J by 10 bases, with 13 bases between the two germline ends. The CDR3 loop spans 12 amino acids. Per germline, CDR1 SGHTA and CDR2 FQGNSA. CDR3 nucleotide sequence: TGTGCCAGCAGCTGGGACACTAGTGGAGCTTTCTTT. Its translation: CASSWDTSGAFF. Full variable domain (remainder filled in from reference TRBV7-2 and TRBJ1-1): GAGVSQSPSNKVTEKGKDVELRCDPISGHTALYWYRQSLGQGLEFLIYFQGNSAPDKSGLPSDRFSAERTGGSVSTLTIQRTQQEDSAVYLCASSWDTSGAFFGQGTRLTVV.

In this sample, this clonotype turned up a few times. This sequence joins TRBV7-9 and TRBJ1-5; no reliable D call. The CDR3 is made up of 15 amino acids. V was cut by 5 bases and J by 3 bases, with 14 bases left in between. Germline lookup yields CDR1 SEHNR and CDR2 FQNEAQ (reference sequence). This CDR3 reads CASSISEGFNQPQHF. CDR3 in DNA: TGTGCCAGCAGCATCTCCGAGGGCTTCAATCAGCCCCAGCATTTT.

The rearrangement uses TRBV7-3 and TRBJ1-1; a possible D gene is TRBD1 (5 bases). CDR1 and CDR2 from the germline V gene are SGHTA and FQGTGA. The CDR3 is 14 amino acids. Trimming stripped 5 bases from V and 0 bases from J, with 10 bases between. The CDR3 sequence is CASSPDILNTEAFF. The DNA of the CDR3 is TGTGCCAGCAGCCCGGACATTTTGAACACTGAAGCTTTCTTT.

This clonotype has a count of ten or more. The V gene is TRBV20-1, the J gene TRBJ1-1, with unresolved D. The CDR3 extends over 13 amino acids. The V end was cut by 6 bases, the J end by 0 bases, with 11 bases between. Germline V gene lookup returns CDR1 DFQATT and CDR2 SNEGSKA (reference sequence). The CDR3 region has the DNA TGCAGTGCCATTTCCGGGCTGAACACTGAAGCTTTCTTT. Amino acid sequence: CSAISGLNTEAFF.

This clonotype was counted only a few times. This rearrangement joins TRBV5-6 to TRBJ2-5; 7 bases are a match to TRBD1. The V gene's germline CDR1 is SGHDT and CDR2 YYEEEE. After removal of 3 bases from V and 4 bases from J, the junction contained 9 bases not matched to a gene. The CDR3 sequence is 15 residues long. CDR3 in amino acids: CASSWDSGPRETQYF. For the CDR3, the DNA is TGTGCCAGCAGCTGGGACAGCGGTCCTAGAGAGACCCAGTACTTC. Variable domain in full (rest from reference TRBV5-6 and TRBJ2-5): DAGVTQSPTHLIKTRGQQVTLRCSPKSGHDTVSWYQQALGQGPQFIFQYYEEEERQRGNFPDRFSGHQFPNYSSELNVNALLLGDSALYLCASSWDSGPRETQYFGPGTRLLVL.